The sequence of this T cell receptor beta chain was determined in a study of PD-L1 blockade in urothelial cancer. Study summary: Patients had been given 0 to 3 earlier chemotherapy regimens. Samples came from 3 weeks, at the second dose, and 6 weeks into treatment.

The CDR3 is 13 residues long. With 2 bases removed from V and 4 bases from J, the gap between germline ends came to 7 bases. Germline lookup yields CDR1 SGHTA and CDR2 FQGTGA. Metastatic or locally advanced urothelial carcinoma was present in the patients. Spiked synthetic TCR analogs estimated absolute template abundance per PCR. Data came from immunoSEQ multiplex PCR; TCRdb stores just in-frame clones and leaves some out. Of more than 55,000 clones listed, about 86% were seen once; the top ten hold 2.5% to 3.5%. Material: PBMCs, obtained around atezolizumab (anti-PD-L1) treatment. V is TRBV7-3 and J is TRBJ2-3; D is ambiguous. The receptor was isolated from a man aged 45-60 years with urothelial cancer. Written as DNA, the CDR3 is TGTGCCAGCAGCTTACTAGGCCCAGATACGCAGTATTTT. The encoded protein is CASSLLGPDTQYF.